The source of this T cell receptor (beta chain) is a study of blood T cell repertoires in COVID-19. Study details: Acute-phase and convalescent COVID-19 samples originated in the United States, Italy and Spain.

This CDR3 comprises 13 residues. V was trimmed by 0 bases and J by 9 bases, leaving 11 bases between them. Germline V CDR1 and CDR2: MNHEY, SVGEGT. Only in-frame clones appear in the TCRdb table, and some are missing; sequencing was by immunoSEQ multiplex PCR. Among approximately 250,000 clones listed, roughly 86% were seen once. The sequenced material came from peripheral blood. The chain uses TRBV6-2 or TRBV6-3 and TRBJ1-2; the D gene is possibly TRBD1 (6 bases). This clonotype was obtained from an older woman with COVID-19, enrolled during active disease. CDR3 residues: CASSYSRGGSYTF. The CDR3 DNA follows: TGTGCCAGCAGTTACTCGAGGGGGGGAAGCTACACCTTC.